The rows below give T cell receptor beta chains drawn from one sample of a study of metastatic and nonmetastatic thyroid tumors. TCRdb re-clonotyped the PCR reads via MiXCR. The sample yields roughly 61,000 clones, just over 4% seen once. The sequenced sample consisted of blood. The receptor source for this set is a female donor with papillary thyroid cancer or a benign thyroid nodule (not recorded which). Some clones in this sample may be carry-over from other donors' samples. Each CDR3 is given with its conserved first and last residue. The D gene is left open where the match is weak. Clone size is not always given. Where it is, it says once, few, many or a class for expanded clones.

cdr3_aa: CASSGREGTDTQYF
cdr3_nt: TGTGCCAGCAGTGGGCGGGAGGGCACAGATACGCAGTATTTT
d_call: TRBD2
cdr3_length: 14
clone_size: many
v_call: TRBV7-9
j_call: TRBJ2-3

cdr3_aa: CASSLKGYLHGYTF
cdr3_nt: TGTGCCAGCAGTTTGAAGGGCTACCTCCATGGCTACACCTTC
d_call: .
cdr3_length: 14
clone_size: .
v_call: TRBV6-5
j_call: TRBJ1-2

cdr3_aa: CASSYSGTNYGYTF
cdr3_nt: TGTGCCAGCAGTTACTCCGGGACAAACTATGGCTACACCTTC
d_call: .
cdr3_length: 14
clone_size: few
v_call: TRBV6-5
j_call: TRBJ1-2

cdr3_aa: CASRARRGEEFF
cdr3_nt: TGTGCCAGCAGGGCCCGACGTGGGGAGGAGTTCTTC
d_call: .
cdr3_length: 12
clone_size: few
v_call: TRBV27
j_call: TRBJ2-1

cdr3_aa: CASSFRVAGGDEQYF
cdr3_nt: TGTGCCAGCAGCTTTCGAGTAGCGGGAGGTGACGAGCAGTACTTC
d_call: TRBD2
cdr3_length: 15
clone_size: .
v_call: TRBV7-2
j_call: TRBJ2-7

cdr3_aa: CSARVGYYGYTF
cdr3_nt: TGCAGTGCTAGGGTAGGATACTATGGCTACACCTTC
d_call: .
cdr3_length: 12
clone_size: few
v_call: TRBV20-1
j_call: TRBJ1-2

cdr3_aa: CASNPGQKNTEAFF
cdr3_nt: TGTGCCAGCAATCCCGGACAGAAGAACACTGAAGCTTTCTTT
d_call: .
cdr3_length: 14
clone_size: medium-sized
v_call: TRBV6-1
j_call: TRBJ1-1

cdr3_aa: CASRWGAGPYEQYF
cdr3_nt: TGTGCCAGCAGATGGGGGGCAGGGCCCTACGAGCAGTACTTC
d_call: .
cdr3_length: 14
clone_size: many
v_call: TRBV6-1
j_call: TRBJ2-7

cdr3_aa: CASSPILGQGASYEQYF
cdr3_nt: TGTGCCAGCAGCCCGATCCTCGGACAGGGGGCCTCCTACGAGCAGTACTTC
d_call: TRBD1
cdr3_length: 17
clone_size: many
v_call: TRBV28
j_call: TRBJ2-7

cdr3_aa: CATSDSKASGRQTQYF
cdr3_nt: TGTGCCACCAGTGATTCTAAGGCCAGCGGCAGACAGACCCAGTACTTC
d_call: .
cdr3_length: 16
clone_size: many
v_call: TRBV24-1
j_call: TRBJ2-5

cdr3_aa: CASSPGGEGLEQYF
cdr3_nt: TGTGCCAGCAGCCCTGGGGGAGAAGGCCTCGAGCAGTACTTC
d_call: .
cdr3_length: 14
clone_size: few
v_call: TRBV7-8
j_call: TRBJ2-7

cdr3_aa: CASSDKGSIGMNTEAFF
cdr3_nt: TGTGCCAGCAGTGATAAGGGGTCCATCGGGATGAACACTGAAGCTTTCTTT
d_call: .
cdr3_length: 17
clone_size: .
v_call: TRBV6-1
j_call: TRBJ1-1

cdr3_aa: CASSEVGVLAHGGYF
cdr3_nt: TGTGCCAGCAGTGAAGTGGGGGTCCTAGCGCACGGTGGGTACTTC
d_call: .
cdr3_length: 15
clone_size: few
v_call: TRBV6-1
j_call: TRBJ2-7

cdr3_aa: CASSLAGDSFYEQYF
cdr3_nt: TGTGCCAGCAGCTTAGCGGGGGACAGCTTCTACGAGCAGTACTTC
d_call: TRBD1
cdr3_length: 15
clone_size: few
v_call: TRBV7-2
j_call: TRBJ2-7

cdr3_aa: CASSLLKTGADEKLFF
cdr3_nt: TGTGCCAGCAGCCTCCTGAAGACAGGGGCGGATGAAAAACTGTTTTTT
d_call: TRBD1
cdr3_length: 16
clone_size: many
v_call: TRBV7-9
j_call: TRBJ1-4

cdr3_aa: CATSDSTGTSGRTYEQYF
cdr3_nt: TGTGCCACCAGTGATTCCACCGGGACTAGCGGGAGGACCTACGAGCAGTACTTC
d_call: TRBD2
cdr3_length: 18
clone_size: few
v_call: TRBV24-1
j_call: TRBJ2-7

cdr3_aa: CASVGGGRLNNEQFF
cdr3_nt: TGTGCCAGTGTAGGGGGCGGGAGGCTAAACAATGAGCAGTTCTTC
d_call: .
cdr3_length: 15
clone_size: many
v_call: TRBV19
j_call: TRBJ2-1

cdr3_aa: CATSSGDRAGSQPQHF
cdr3_nt: TGTGCCACCAGCAGCGGGGACAGGGCAGGTAGTCAGCCCCAGCATTTT
d_call: TRBD1
cdr3_length: 16
clone_size: .
v_call: TRBV15
j_call: TRBJ1-5

cdr3_aa: CASSLYGTHPLTDTQYF
cdr3_nt: TGTGCCAGCAGCTTATATGGGACTCATCCCCTCACAGATACGCAGTATTTT
d_call: .
cdr3_length: 17
clone_size: many
v_call: TRBV7-3
j_call: TRBJ2-3

cdr3_aa: CASSPSPVALHF
cdr3_nt: TGTGCCAGCAGTCCTTCGCCAGTGGCCCTCCACTTT
d_call: .
cdr3_length: 12
clone_size: .
v_call: TRBV12-3/TRBV12-4
j_call: TRBJ1-6

cdr3_aa: CASSQAQKGTEAFF
cdr3_nt: TGTGCCAGCAGCCAAGCCCAAAAGGGCACTGAAGCTTTCTTT
d_call: .
cdr3_length: 14
clone_size: many
v_call: TRBV3-1
j_call: TRBJ1-1

cdr3_aa: CASSTRPGQTQYF
cdr3_nt: TGTGCCAGCAGCACCAGACCGGGGCAAACGCAGTATTTT
d_call: .
cdr3_length: 13
clone_size: many
v_call: TRBV7-2
j_call: TRBJ2-3

cdr3_aa: CASSQRQGGQPQHF
cdr3_nt: TGTGCCAGCAGTCAACGACAGGGCGGTCAGCCCCAGCATTTT
d_call: TRBD1
cdr3_length: 14
clone_size: few
v_call: TRBV6-1
j_call: TRBJ1-5

cdr3_aa: CASSRLAGGPGELFF
cdr3_nt: TGTGCCAGCAGCCGACTAGCGGGAGGGCCCGGGGAGCTGTTTTTT
d_call: TRBD2
cdr3_length: 15
clone_size: many
v_call: TRBV4-2
j_call: TRBJ2-2

cdr3_aa: CSSSLGTAQETQYF
cdr3_nt: TGTTCCAGCTCCCTCGGGACAGCCCAAGAGACCCAGTACTTC
d_call: TRBD1
cdr3_length: 14
clone_size: .
v_call: TRBV18
j_call: TRBJ2-5

cdr3_aa: CASSAGTGSGANVLTF
cdr3_nt: TGTGCCAGCAGTGCCGGGACAGGCTCTGGGGCCAACGTCCTGACTTTC
d_call: TRBD1
cdr3_length: 16
clone_size: .
v_call: TRBV6-4
j_call: TRBJ2-6

cdr3_aa: CSARDQTQGISDSPLHF
cdr3_nt: TGCAGTGCTAGAGATCAGACACAGGGCATTTCGGATTCACCCCTCCACTTT
d_call: .
cdr3_length: 17
clone_size: many
v_call: TRBV20-1
j_call: TRBJ1-6

cdr3_aa: CASSLNREISEQYF
cdr3_nt: TGTGCCAGCAGTTTGAACAGGGAAATAAGCGAGCAGTACTTC
d_call: .
cdr3_length: 14
clone_size: many
v_call: TRBV12-3/TRBV12-4
j_call: TRBJ2-7

cdr3_aa: CALRAGGNYGYTF
cdr3_nt: TGTGCCCTACGGGCGGGGGGCAACTATGGCTACACCTTC
d_call: .
cdr3_length: 13
clone_size: medium-sized
v_call: TRBV28
j_call: TRBJ1-2

cdr3_aa: CASSEEGAGANVLTF
cdr3_nt: TGTGCCAGCAGTGAAGAGGGGGCTGGGGCCAACGTCCTGACTTTC
d_call: .
cdr3_length: 15
clone_size: .
v_call: TRBV6-1
j_call: TRBJ2-6

cdr3_aa: CASSFTAGNSVYF
cdr3_nt: TGCGCCAGCAGCTTTACAGCCGGTAACTCCGTGTACTTC
d_call: .
cdr3_length: 13
clone_size: many
v_call: TRBV5-1
j_call: TRBJ2-7

cdr3_aa: CASSLQGAIDDQYF
cdr3_nt: TGTGCCAGCAGTCTGCAGGGGGCGATAGACGATCAGTACTTC
d_call: TRBD1
cdr3_length: 14
clone_size: few
v_call: TRBV28
j_call: TRBJ2-7

cdr3_aa: CASSVRGDSGGYTF
cdr3_nt: TGTGCCAGTAGTGTTCGGGGGGACAGCGGTGGCTACACCTTC
d_call: TRBD1
cdr3_length: 14
clone_size: many
v_call: TRBV19
j_call: TRBJ1-2

cdr3_aa: CATSSGTGHTEAFF
cdr3_nt: TGTGCCACCTCCTCCGGGACAGGACACACTGAAGCTTTCTTT
d_call: TRBD1
cdr3_length: 14
clone_size: many
v_call: TRBV24-1
j_call: TRBJ1-1

cdr3_aa: CSVELADSYEQYF
cdr3_nt: TGCAGCGTTGAGCTAGCGGACTCCTACGAGCAGTACTTC
d_call: TRBD2
cdr3_length: 13
clone_size: .
v_call: TRBV29-1
j_call: TRBJ2-7

cdr3_aa: CSARDEGHHQGTQYF
cdr3_nt: TGCAGTGCTAGAGATGAGGGACACCATCAAGGGACCCAGTACTTC
d_call: .
cdr3_length: 15
clone_size: few
v_call: TRBV20-1
j_call: TRBJ2-5

cdr3_aa: CASSGAGRVYTIYF
cdr3_nt: TGTGCCAGCAGTGGGGCGGGTAGGGTTTACACCATATATTTT
d_call: .
cdr3_length: 14
clone_size: .
v_call: TRBV28
j_call: TRBJ1-3

cdr3_aa: CVSSSVQGGEHYF
cdr3_nt: TGTGTCAGTAGCTCCGTACAGGGGGGGGAGCATTACTTC
d_call: .
cdr3_length: 13
clone_size: few
v_call: TRBV19
j_call: TRBJ2-7

cdr3_aa: CASSLDRAPNSPLHF
cdr3_nt: TGCGCCAGCAGCCTCGACAGGGCCCCTAATTCACCCCTCCACTTT
d_call: TRBD1
cdr3_length: 15
clone_size: many
v_call: TRBV5-1
j_call: TRBJ1-6

cdr3_aa: CASILIRGGPQHF
cdr3_nt: TGTGCCAGCATTTTAATCCGGGGAGGGCCCCAGCATTTT
d_call: .
cdr3_length: 13
clone_size: few
v_call: TRBV12-3/TRBV12-4
j_call: TRBJ1-5

cdr3_aa: CATSISNAQFF
cdr3_nt: TGTGCCACCAGTATCTCAAATGCGCAATTCTTC
d_call: .
cdr3_length: 11
clone_size: .
v_call: TRBV24-1
j_call: TRBJ2-1

cdr3_aa: CSAEDVGSSGSTDTQYF
cdr3_nt: TGCAGTGCTGAAGATGTAGGGTCTAGCGGGAGCACAGATACGCAGTATTTT
d_call: TRBD2
cdr3_length: 17
clone_size: many
v_call: TRBV20-1
j_call: TRBJ2-3

cdr3_aa: CASSPSTVSYEHYF
cdr3_nt: TGCGCCAGCAGCCCGTCGACGGTCTCCTACGAGCATTACTTC
d_call: .
cdr3_length: 14
clone_size: .
v_call: TRBV5-1
j_call: TRBJ2-7

cdr3_aa: CASSWDGHNYGYTF
cdr3_nt: TGTGCCAGCAGTTGGGACGGCCATAACTATGGCTACACCTTC
d_call: .
cdr3_length: 14
clone_size: medium-sized
v_call: TRBV2
j_call: TRBJ1-2

cdr3_aa: CASSFPGHVVTLQYF
cdr3_nt: TGTGCCAGCAGTTTCCCCGGACATGTGGTGACGTTGCAGTACTTC
d_call: .
cdr3_length: 15
clone_size: few
v_call: TRBV12-3/TRBV12-4
j_call: TRBJ2-7

cdr3_aa: CASSYNRGGTYGYTF
cdr3_nt: TGTGCCAGCAGCTACAATCGGGGGGGAACCTATGGCTACACCTTC
d_call: .
cdr3_length: 15
clone_size: .
v_call: TRBV7-2
j_call: TRBJ1-2

cdr3_aa: CASSQDGLGPIEQFF
cdr3_nt: TGCGCCAGCAGCCAAGATGGGCTAGGGCCCATTGAGCAGTTCTTC
d_call: .
cdr3_length: 15
clone_size: few
v_call: TRBV4-1
j_call: TRBJ2-1

cdr3_aa: CASSPLRQGAYEQYF
cdr3_nt: TGCGCCAGCAGCCCATTGAGACAGGGGGCCTACGAGCAGTACTTC
d_call: TRBD1
cdr3_length: 15
clone_size: few
v_call: TRBV5-1
j_call: TRBJ2-7

cdr3_aa: CASSSKGRTTGELFF
cdr3_nt: TGTGCCAGTAGTTCAAAAGGCCGGACAACCGGGGAGCTGTTTTTT
d_call: .
cdr3_length: 15
clone_size: many
v_call: TRBV19
j_call: TRBJ2-2

cdr3_aa: CSAIQGAGNTIYF
cdr3_nt: TGCAGTGCTATTCAGGGGGCTGGAAACACCATATATTTT
d_call: TRBD1
cdr3_length: 13
clone_size: .
v_call: TRBV20-1
j_call: TRBJ1-3

cdr3_aa: CATSRARSSYEQYF
cdr3_nt: TGTGCCACCAGCAGAGCTCGGAGCTCCTACGAGCAGTACTTC
d_call: .
cdr3_length: 14
clone_size: many
v_call: TRBV15
j_call: TRBJ2-7

cdr3_aa: CSARDPASGGTDTQYF
cdr3_nt: TGCAGTGCTAGAGATCCGGCTAGCGGGGGCACAGATACGCAGTATTTT
d_call: TRBD2
cdr3_length: 16
clone_size: many
v_call: TRBV20-1
j_call: TRBJ2-3

cdr3_aa: CASSTLRDRVYTEAFF
cdr3_nt: TGTGCCAGTAGTACCCTAAGGGACAGGGTGTACACTGAAGCTTTCTTT
d_call: TRBD1
cdr3_length: 16
clone_size: few
v_call: TRBV19
j_call: TRBJ1-1

cdr3_aa: CASSPRTGTFQETQYF
cdr3_nt: TGTGCCAGCTCACCTCGAACCGGGACATTTCAAGAGACCCAGTACTTC
d_call: .
cdr3_length: 16
clone_size: many
v_call: TRBV18
j_call: TRBJ2-5

cdr3_aa: CSASSGEYNEQFF
cdr3_nt: TGCAGTGCTTCTAGCGGGGAATACAATGAGCAGTTCTTC
d_call: TRBD2
cdr3_length: 13
clone_size: few
v_call: TRBV20-1
j_call: TRBJ2-1